A selection of T cell receptor beta chains follows, all from one sample in a study of blood T cell repertoires in COVID-19. The method was immunoSEQ multiplex PCR; TCRdb's version includes in-frame clones alone and lacks a portion of them. The sample consists of some 260,000 clones, about 87% of them appearing once. Source material: peripheral blood. These receptors originate from a woman in her 70s with COVID-19, enrolled during active disease. Both conserved end residues are part of each CDR3. A D gene is named only where the DNA matches it firmly.

CDR3,V,D
CASRPGTSGSYEQFF,TRBV2,TRBD2
CASSRTGRYNEQFF,TRBV11-1,TRBD1
CASSIVYDTSGGETQYF,TRBV28,TRBD2
CASSPEGLAGGPDTQYF,TRBV28,TRBD2
CASTWRQGDFGYTF,TRBV19,TRBD1
CASRYPGQGNQPQHF,TRBV28,TRBD1
CASSFITGELFF,TRBV7-3,-
CASSEWLSGTYEQYF,TRBV25-1,TRBD2
CASSLNSGGVYEQYF,TRBV7-8,-
CASSQRPGGEQFF,TRBV27,-
CASSFVGGRETQYF,TRBV28,TRBD1
CASSRQATDYGYTF,TRBV6-6,-
CAWDYRGLTEAFF,TRBV30,TRBD1
CASSWRRALEKLFF,TRBV28,-
CASSQEQMNTEAFF,TRBV4-2,-
CAWTGTSSSAQYF,TRBV30,TRBD2
CASSTGTGVRNEQFF,TRBV7-6,TRBD1
CASSKGQGYNGNQPQHF,TRBV19,TRBD1
CASRNPGRGAYNEQFF,TRBV11-2,-
CASSYEQAKAFF,TRBV6-2/TRBV6-3,-
CASSLDVGEVNEQFF,TRBV5-4,-
CASSPTQNLGETQYF,TRBV18,-
CASSRTRGYEQYF,TRBV5-6,-
CASIEGPGQTYEQYF,TRBV5-6,TRBD1
CASSEGAGKGPGYTF,TRBV6-1,-